This T cell receptor (beta chain) was profiled in a study of T cell responses to AZD1222 COVID-19 vaccine. Study-level findings and limits: Just six AZD1222 recipients tested seropositive at baseline.

The V end was cut by 5 bases, the J end by 0 bases, with 14 bases between. CDR1 and CDR2 (germline): SGHRS, YFSETQ. This CDR3 is 16 amino acids long. The protocol was immunoSEQ multiplex PCR, while the TCRdb copy is restricted to in-frame clones and leaves out a portion. The sample has about 140,000 clones, 85% to 90% seen once. In regard to this clone: Its antigen is not known.

This sample comprised peripheral blood, obtained 28 days after the second AZD1222 dose. This receptor was identified in an adult who received the AZD1222 COVID-19 vaccine. The chain uses TRBV5-1 and TRBJ1-4, with a weak D call TRBD1 (5 bases). CDR3 in amino acids: CASRSGQGATNEKLFF. CDR3 nucleotide sequence: TGCGCCAGCAGGAGCGGGCAGGGTGCAACTAATGAAAAACTGTTTTTT.